The 23 T cell receptor beta chains presented below share a single source sample, sequenced in a study of T cell repertoires in cytomegalovirus infection. TCRdb redid the calling of the reads with MiXCR, one entry per CDR3 protein. Among 310,000 or so distinct CDR3 sequences listed, 15% to 20% were seen once. The material sequenced was PBMCs. The receptors were sampled from a human donor in good health (CMV status not recorded). Some clones in this sample may be carry-over from other donors' samples.

At least ten counts were recorded for this clonotype. This chain joins TRBV7-2 and TRBJ2-3, with D tentatively TRBD2 (5 bases). The CDR3 has 14 amino acids. Trimming pared 1 base from V and 5 bases from J, leaving 10 bases between. CDR1 SGHTA and CDR2 FQGNSA come from the germline V gene. The CDR3 DNA reads TGTGCCAGCAGCTTAGTCGGACTCAAAGATACGCAGTATTTT. This gives the protein CASSLVGLKDTQYF.

The chain combines TRBV4-3 with TRBJ1-4, with TRBD1 matching 8 bases. The CDR3 has 14 residues. Germline CDR1 LGHNA, CDR2 YSLEER. The V gene end was trimmed by 3 bases and the J gene end by 6 bases; junction bases not matched to a gene: 3. The CDR3 DNA reads TGCGCCAGCAGCCACCAGACAGGGGATGAAAAACTGTTTTTT. Protein sequence: CASSHQTGDEKLFF.

The chain recombines TRBV6-2 or TRBV6-3 with TRBJ2-2; D is undetermined. This CDR3 region has 14 residues. V was shortened by 7 bases and J by 1 base, with 10 bases between the two germline ends. Germline V CDR1 and CDR2: MNHEY, SVGEGT. CDR3 nucleotide sequence: TGTGCCAGCACCACGTGGGTGAACACCGGGGAGCTGTTTTTT. Protein: CASTTWVNTGELFF.

The chain recombines TRBV20-1 with TRBJ2-1, with 11 nucleotides matching TRBD2. J lost 8 bases, V lost 3 bases, and 9 bases had no gene match. The CDR3 covers 15 residues. The germline V gene has CDR1 DFQATT and CDR2 SNEGSKA (reference sequence). CDR3 amino acids: CSARSGISGGDEQFF. In DNA form, the CDR3 reads TGCAGTGCTAGGTCGGGAATTAGCGGGGGGGATGAGCAGTTCTTC.

V is TRBV28 and J is TRBJ2-7; possibly TRBD1 for D (5 bases). CDR1 and CDR2 from the germline V gene are MDHEN and SYDVKM. This CDR3 has 14 amino acids. Trimming shortened V by 3 bases and J by 0 bases, and 9 bases separated the two germline ends. The CDR3 loop reads CASSFVDTSYEQYF. The CDR3 coding sequence is TGTGCCAGCAGTTTTGTGGACACCTCCTACGAGCAGTACTTC.

This chain uses TRBV11-2 with TRBJ2-7; 8 bases align to TRBD1. CDR1 is SGHAT and CDR2 is FQNNGV in the germline V gene. Trimming took 5 bases from V and 0 from J; bases not matched to a gene: 9. The CDR3 length is 16 residues. Written as DNA, the CDR3 is TGTGCCAGCAGCCCCCGGACAGGGACCGCCTCCTACGAGCAGTACTTC. Encoded protein: CASSPRTGTASYEQYF.

This clonotype was detected ten times or more. The chain uses TRBV12-3 or TRBV12-4 and TRBJ1-5, with D tentatively TRBD1 (6 bases). The CDR3 totals 15 residues. With 4 bases removed from V and 2 bases from J, the gap between germline ends came to 12 bases. CDR3 DNA sequence: TGTGCCAGCAGTTGGGGTAGACAGGGCAATCAGCCCCAGCATTTT. It specifies CASSWGRQGNQPQHF.

This clonotype was recorded at least ten times. The V gene is TRBV4-3, the J gene TRBJ2-1; 7 bases align to TRBD1. Germline values: CDR1 LGHNA, CDR2 YSLEER. The junction had 13 bases not matched to a gene; V was cut back by 4 bases and J by 1 base. The CDR3 extends over 18 amino acids. CDR3 coding DNA: TGCGCCAGCAGCCCCGGACAAAGACAGGGCAAGTCCTACAATGAGCAGTTCTTC. It specifies CASSPGQRQGKSYNEQFF.

This clonotype was picked up many times. V is TRBV7-2 and J is TRBJ2-5; TRBD2 matches at 9 bases. CDR3 size: 14 residues. Looked up from germline, CDR1 is SGHTA and CDR2 is FQGNSA. V was clipped by 5 bases and J by 5 bases; unmatched bases: 6. DNA of the CDR3: TGTGCCAGCAGCCCCATGGGACTAGCCGAGACCCAGTACTTC. It codes for CASSPMGLAETQYF.

The V call is TRBV5-6, the J call TRBJ1-1, with 9 bases aligning to TRBD1. Trimming at V came to 0 bases and at J to 11 bases, leaving 14 bases not matched to a gene. This CDR3 contains 16 residues. Germline CDR1 reads SGHDT; CDR2 reads YYEEEE. The CDR3 region has the DNA TGTGCCAGCAGCTTGGAGGGACAGGGACAACGGTTTGAGGCTTTCTTT. Protein product: CASSLEGQGQRFEAFF.

Turning to this clonotype: This may be a read error: a much more frequent sequence differs by one nucleotide. The V and J genes are TRBV12-3 or TRBV12-4 and TRBJ1-1; D unresolved. The length of the CDR3 is 13 residues. Deletions cut 3 bases from V and 11 bases from J, with 16 bases between. CDR3 nucleotide sequence: TGTGCCAGCAGTTTCAGAGGAGGAAACTTGGCTTTCTTT. This encodes CASSFRGGNLAFF.

This clonotype was observed at least ten times. The V call is TRBV11-2, the J call TRBJ2-2; D might be TRBD1 (5 bases). The CDR3 has 15 residues. Germline CDR1 SGHAT, CDR2 FQNNGV. V dropped 3 bases and J dropped 1 base, with 9 bases sitting between them. This CDR3 reads CASSFPGMNTGELFF. Here the CDR3 DNA reads TGTGCCAGCAGCTTTCCAGGGATGAACACCGGGGAGCTGTTTTTT. Based on the CDR3 plus reference TRBV11-2 and TRBJ2-2, the full variable domain is EAGVAQSPRYKIIEKRQSVAFWCNPISGHATLYWYQQILGQGPKLLIQFQNNGVVDDSQLPKDRFSAERLKGVDSTLKIQPAKLEDSAVYLCASSFPGMNTGELFFGEGSRLTVL.

This clonotype appeared many times. The chain combines TRBV7-9 with TRBJ2-5, with D possibly matching TRBD2 (6 bases). This CDR3 spans 16 amino acids. Germline CDR1 and CDR2: SEHNR and FQNEAQ (reference sequence). V was clipped by 3 bases and J by 1 base, with 15 bases between them. The CDR3 reads CASSLVILAAQETQYF. The DNA of the CDR3 is TGTGCCAGCAGCTTGGTGATACTAGCAGCCCAAGAGACCCAGTACTTC.

In its sample, this clonotype was seen a few times. This chain joins TRBV7-8 and TRBJ2-4; D not resolved. V was trimmed by 2 bases and J by 6 bases, leaving 11 bases between them. The CDR3 runs 14 residues. Germline V lookup: CDR1 SGHVS, CDR2 FQNEAQ. The CDR3 loop reads CASSLNSRRNIQYF. The CDR3 region has the DNA TGTGCCAGCAGCTTAAATTCCCGGAGAAACATTCAGTACTTC.

The rearrangement joins TRBV28 to TRBJ1-1; D uncertain. Germline lookup yields CDR1 MDHEN and CDR2 SYDVKM. This CDR3 spans 18 amino acids. Trimming took 5 bases from V and 1 from J, leaving 23 bases between them. The CDR3 DNA reads TGTGCCAGCAGTCTGATTATAAATTCAGGAAGTACGAACACTGAAGCTTTCTTT. As protein: CASSLIINSGSTNTEAFF.

Concerning this clonotype: This may come from a read error, since a much larger clone is one base off. The chain links TRBV12-3 or TRBV12-4 to TRBJ1-1; no reliable D call. V shed 2 bases and J shed 4 bases, with 20 bases lying between them. The CDR3 runs to 17 residues. This CDR3 reads CASSLSLGFRLSTEAFF. The CDR3 DNA reads as TGTGCCAGCAGTTTATCATTGGGATTTCGCTTAAGCACTGAAGCTTTCTTT.

This clonotype was observed many times. The V gene is TRBV7-6, the J gene TRBJ2-3, with a weak D call TRBD2 (5 bases). Trimming stripped 5 bases from V and 1 base from J, with 10 bases between. CDR3 length: 14 amino acids. In germline, CDR1 is SGHVS, CDR2 FNYEAQ. In DNA form, the CDR3 reads TGTGCCAGCAGCCCCCGGGGTGGCACAGATACGCAGTATTTT. This sequence encodes CASSPRGGTDTQYF.

This clonotype was detected a few times. The chain joins TRBV6-2 or TRBV6-3 to TRBJ2-1, with D unresolved. CDR3 length equals 16 residues. V lost 2 bases, J lost 6 bases, and 17 bases lay in between. Germline CDR1 is MNHEY and CDR2 is SVGEGT. The CDR3 loop is CASSYAASPIFNEQFF. In nucleotides, the CDR3 is TGTGCCAGCAGTTACGCGGCTAGTCCTATTTTCAATGAGCAGTTCTTC.

This clonotype was seen many times. The chain joins TRBV27 to TRBJ2-1, with 8 nucleotides matching TRBD1. V shed 3 bases and J 2 bases; nucleotides not matched to a gene: 6. CDR1 is MNHEY and CDR2 is SMNVEV in the germline V gene (reference sequence). The CDR3 has 16 amino acids. This chain's CDR3 is CASSFLGQGPYNEQFF. The CDR3 DNA is TGTGCCAGCAGTTTCCTCGGACAGGGCCCCTACAATGAGCAGTTCTTC.

This clonotype showed up many times. The rearrangement joins TRBV27 to TRBJ1-6; possible D gene TRBD1, 6 bases. The CDR3 is 14 residues long. Germline CDR1 MNHEY, CDR2 SMNVEV (reference sequence). V was pared by 5 bases and J by 7 bases, with 12 bases between. This CDR3 is CASSPETGNSPLHF. As DNA, the CDR3 is TGTGCCAGCAGTCCGGAAACAGGGAATTCACCCCTCCACTTT.

In this sample, this clonotype turned up a few times. The CDR3 region has the DNA TGTGCCAGCAGTCCCTTGGGATGGCCTGGGGTTGTTCGCGCGGCTTACGAGCAGTACTTC. Translation gives CASSPLGWPGVVRAAYEQYF. The rearrangement uses TRBV12-3 or TRBV12-4 and TRBJ2-7; D is uncertain. The CDR3 loop spans 20 amino acids. With 5 bases removed from V and 4 bases from J, the gap between germline ends came to 33 bases.

This clonotype was seen many times. V usage is TRBV6-5 and J usage is TRBJ2-3, with a possible D match to TRBD2 (5 bases). V dropped 0 bases and J dropped 0 bases, with 16 bases sitting between them. Germline V gene lookup returns CDR1 MNHEY and CDR2 SVGAGI. The CDR3 is 18 residues long. CDR3 region: CASSYSFRAGVSTDTQYF. DNA for the CDR3: TGTGCCAGCAGTTACTCGTTTAGGGCGGGCGTCAGCACAGATACGCAGTATTTT.

The chain carries TRBV2 and TRBJ1-1, with D uncertain. The germline CDR1 and CDR2 sequences are SNHLY and FYNNEI. The CDR3 length is 13 residues. The V end was cut by 8 bases, the J end by 1 base, with 11 bases between. As DNA, the CDR3 is TGTGCCAGCCCGGAGAGGGAGAACACTGAAGCTTTCTTT. Translated: CASPERENTEAFF.